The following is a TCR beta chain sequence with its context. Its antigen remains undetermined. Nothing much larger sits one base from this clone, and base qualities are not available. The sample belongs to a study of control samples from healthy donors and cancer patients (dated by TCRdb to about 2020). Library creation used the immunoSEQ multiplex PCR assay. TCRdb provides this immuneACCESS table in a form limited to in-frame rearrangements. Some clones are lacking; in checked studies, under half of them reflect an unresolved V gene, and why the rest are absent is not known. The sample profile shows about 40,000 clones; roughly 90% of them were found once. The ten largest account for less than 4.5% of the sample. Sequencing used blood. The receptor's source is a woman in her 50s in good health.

CDR3 loop: CASSQPGLVSNQPQHF. DNA sequence: TGTGCCAGCAGCCAACCGGGACTCGTTAGCAATCAGCCCCAGCATTTT. The sequence links TRBV3-1 (or the pseudogene TRBV3-2) to TRBJ1-5, with TRBD1 tentatively as D gene (5 bases match). The CDR3 spans 16 residues, from the cysteine through the phenylalanine. The read is trimmed to its CDR3 DNA, 48 bases read in frame from base 1. The germline V gene (reference sequence) sets CDR1 to LGHDT and CDR2 to YNNKEL. At the junction V is shortened by 2 bases and J by 0 bases, with 11 bases in between.